Presented here are 23 T cell receptor beta chains from one specimen sequenced in a study of control samples from healthy donors and cancer patients (TCRdb year 2020). Library creation used the immunoSEQ multiplex PCR assay. In its TCRdb copy, this immuneACCESS table keeps in-frame sequences only and misses some clones. Where compared with another copy, unresolved V genes explain less than half of these, and the others have no known cause. In all, the sample holds approximately 120,000 clones, and 85% to 95% of those were seen once. Approximately 0.58% of the sample lies in the top ten. Source material: PBMCs. All receptors come from a man aged 80 or over with head and neck cancer.

This clone was seen more than once but under ten times. The chain is built from TRBV10-1 and TRBJ2-7, with a weak D call TRBD2 (5 bases). The CDR3 contains 12 residues. CDR1 and CDR2 from the germline V gene are WNHNN and SYGVQD (reference sequence). The ends were cut back, 9 bases at V and 3 bases at J, with 12 bases in the middle. The CDR3 protein is CASQEGIYEQYF. The DNA for the CDR3 is TGCGCCAGTCAAGAGGGAATCTACGAGCAGTACTTC.

The chain carries TRBV27 and TRBJ1-1; D not resolved. CDR3 length: 13 amino acids. Germline V gene lookup returns CDR1 MNHEY and CDR2 SMNVEV (reference sequence). Trimming removed 2 bases from V and 4 bases from J, with 8 bases in between. CDR3: CASSLGGSTEAFF. The CDR3 nucleotides are TGTGCCAGCAGTTTAGGAGGGAGCACTGAAGCTTTCTTT.

V and J are TRBV12-5 and TRBJ1-2, with 7 bases fitting TRBD1. Germline V gene data show CDR1 as LGHNT and CDR2 as FRNRAP. Unmatched junction bases numbered 6, after V lost 0 bases and J lost 5 bases. The CDR3 length is 15 residues. The CDR3 DNA follows: TGTGCTAGTGGTTTGGTGGGGACAGTCCGGTATGGCTACACCTTC. Its translation is CASGLVGTVRYGYTF.

This chain joins TRBV11-2 and TRBJ2-3, with 12 bases aligning to TRBD2. This CDR3 is built from 15 residues. Germline V CDR1 and CDR2: SGHAT, FQNNGV. The V and J ends lost 3 bases and 3 bases, in that order; junction bases with no gene match: 1. CDR3 in amino acids: CASSFTSGRTDTQYF. The DNA of the CDR3 is TGTGCCAGCAGCTTTACTAGCGGGAGGACAGATACGCAGTATTTT.

This chain links TRBV6-5 with TRBJ1-5, with D perhaps TRBD1 (5 bases). The V gene lost 6 bases and the J gene lost 1 base, with 10 bases spanning the gap. Germline V gene lookup returns CDR1 MNHEY and CDR2 SVGAGI. The CDR3 covers 14 residues. The chain's CDR3 is CASRARQSNQPQHF. The CDR3 nucleotides read TGTGCCAGCAGAGCAAGACAGAGCAATCAGCCCCAGCATTTT.

The chain joins TRBV9 to TRBJ1-1; D may be TRBD1 (6 bases). Germline loops: CDR1 SGDLS, CDR2 YYNGEE. The CDR3 covers 15 residues. V lost 3 bases and J lost 3, with 15 bases in between. The CDR3 DNA follows: TGTGCCAGCAGCGCACAAGGGGGGGGAGACACTGAAGCTTTCTTT. Protein: CASSAQGGGDTEAFF.

This clone was seen only once. V usage is TRBV30 and J usage is TRBJ2-7, with 7 positions matching TRBD1. The junction had 15 bases not matched to a gene; V was cut back by 4 bases and J by 0 bases. The V gene's germline CDR1 is GTSNPN and CDR2 SVGIG (reference sequence). The CDR3 is 17 amino acids. The CDR3 is CAWKFGTVLRGSYEQYF. CDR3 nucleotide sequence: TGTGCCTGGAAGTTCGGGACAGTCCTGAGAGGCTCCTACGAGCAGTACTTC.

The gene calls are TRBV6-4 and TRBJ2-2; 13 bases align to TRBD2. This CDR3 region has 15 residues. Unmatched junction bases numbered 3, after V lost 7 bases and J lost 4 bases. Germline CDR1 is MRHNA and CDR2 is SNTAGT. CDR3 DNA sequence: TGTGCCAGCATCCGGACTAGCGGGAGCACCGGGGAGCTGTTTTTT. It specifies CASIRTSGSTGELFF.

The genes are TRBV29-1 and TRBJ1-2, with 7 bases identical to TRBD1. CDR1 is SQVTM and CDR2 is ANQGSEA in the germline V gene. The trim removed 1 base at V and 5 bases at J, leaving 13 bases unmatched. The CDR3 totals 16 residues. The DNA of the CDR3 is TGCAGCGTTGAAGGGGGGCCGGGACAGACCTTTTATGGCTACACCTTC. Residues: CSVEGGPGQTFYGYTF. The full variable domain, with the rest looked up from reference TRBV29-1 and TRBJ1-2, is SAVISQKPSRDICQRGTSLTIQCQVDSQVTMMFWYRQQPGQSLTLIATANQGSEATYESGFVIDKFPISRPNLTFSTLTVSNMSPEDSSIYLCSVEGGPGQTFYGYTFGSGTRLTVV.

V and J are TRBV6-6 and TRBJ2-1, with 8 bases aligning to TRBD1. The trim removed 5 bases at V and 15 bases at J, leaving 6 bases unmatched. Germline V gene lookup returns CDR1 MNHNY and CDR2 SVGAGI (reference sequence). CDR3 size: 11 residues. Here the CDR3 reads CASSTDRGTFF. The CDR3 coding sequence is TGTGCCAGCAGTACCGACAGGGGCACGTTCTTC.

This chain links TRBV3-1 (or the pseudogene TRBV3-2) with TRBJ1-6; unclear D gene. Germline CDR1 LGHDT, CDR2 YNNKEL (reference sequence). The CDR3 is 14 residues long. The V end was cut by 3 bases, the J end by 6 bases, with 9 bases between. The CDR3 loop reads CASSQSRRNSPLHF. CDR3 sequence (DNA): TGTGCCAGCAGCCAGTCCAGGCGTAATTCACCCCTCCACTTT.

The genes are TRBV4-3 and TRBJ1-2; a possible D gene is TRBD1 (5 bases). The CDR3 spans 14 residues. Germline V CDR1 and CDR2: LGHNA, YSLEER. Trimming pared 0 bases from V and 8 bases from J, leaving 13 bases between. This CDR3 is CASSQDRGKPGYTF. In DNA form, the CDR3 reads TGCGCCAGCAGCCAAGATCGGGGGAAACCGGGCTACACCTTC.

The chain couples TRBV19 to TRBJ1-5; D may be TRBD1 (5 bases). The germline V gene encodes CDR1 LNHDA and CDR2 SQIVND (reference sequence). This CDR3 region has 14 residues. V gave up 5 bases and J gave up 4 bases, with 12 bases separating them. CDR3 nucleotides: TGTGCCAGTAGTCAGATGGGGGGGAATCAGCCCCAGCATTTT. Translated, it gives CASSQMGGNQPQHF.

V usage is TRBV6-4 and J usage is TRBJ2-4; D remains unclear. Looked up from germline, CDR1 is MRHNA and CDR2 is SNTAGT. Trimming removed 3 bases from V and 9 bases from J, with 12 bases in between. The CDR3 runs 13 residues. In DNA form, the CDR3 reads TGTGCCAGCAGTGAACACAGTGAAACCATTCAGTACTTC. Residues: CASSEHSETIQYF.

The CDR3 DNA reads TGCGCCAGCAGCTTTGGTGTTGAGGAGACCCAGTACTTC. Amino acid sequence: CASSFGVEETQYF. The V call is TRBV5-1, the J call TRBJ2-5; D gene uncertain. V was cut by 2 bases and J by 5 bases, with 10 bases left in between. This CDR3 has 13 residues. Germline V gene sequence: CDR1 SGHRS, CDR2 YFSETQ.

The chain is built from TRBV19 and TRBJ2-2; 7 nucleotides align to TRBD1. Germline lookup yields CDR1 LNHDA and CDR2 SQIVND (reference sequence). The CDR3 length is 14 residues. The J segment lost 5 bases and the V segment lost 4 bases, leaving 4 bases of the junction unmatched. The CDR3 here is CASSTSRGTGELFF. CDR3 DNA: TGTGCCAGTAGTACGTCCAGGGGGACCGGGGAGCTGTTTTTT.

This chain uses TRBV6-2 or TRBV6-3 with TRBJ2-1, with a tentative D call TRBD2 (6 bases). The V gene's germline CDR1 is MNHEY and CDR2 SVGEGT. V dropped 5 bases and J dropped 7 bases, with 21 bases sitting between them. This CDR3 contains 16 residues. The CDR3 DNA follows: TGTGCCAGCAGTACCAGACTAGTGCGTCGGTTTAATGAGCAGTTCTTC. This translates into CASSTRLVRRFNEQFF.

The chain combines TRBV10-3 with TRBJ2-1, with 8 nucleotides matching TRBD1. V lost 8 bases to trimming and J lost 5 bases; unmatched junction nucleotides: 8. Per germline, CDR1 ENHRY and CDR2 SYGVKD. This CDR3 spans 14 amino acids. The CDR3 DNA reads as TGTGCCATCCGAGACAGGGGCAAAGACAATGAGCAGTTCTTC. Translated, it gives CAIRDRGKDNEQFF.

The gene calls are TRBV24-1 and TRBJ2-7; weak D call: TRBD1 (6 bases). The ends were cut back, 9 bases at V and 2 bases at J, with 16 bases in the middle. The CDR3 consists of 14 residues. From germline, CDR1 is KGHDR and CDR2 SFDVKD. The CDR3 region is CATEIQGLPYEQYF. CDR3 nucleotide sequence: TGTGCCACCGAAATCCAGGGGTTACCCTACGAGCAGTACTTC.

V and J are TRBV3-1 (or the pseudogene TRBV3-2) and TRBJ2-7, with 9 bases identical to TRBD1. CDR1 LGHDT and CDR2 YNNKEL come from the germline V gene (reference sequence). Trimming took 4 bases from V and 3 from J; bases not matched to a gene: 4. The CDR3 sequence is 14 residues long. The DNA for the CDR3 is TGTGCCAGCAGCCCTTGGGACAGGGACTACGAGCAGTACTTC. Encoded protein: CASSPWDRDYEQYF.

The rearrangement links TRBV12-3 or TRBV12-4 to TRBJ1-2, with TRBD1 matching 7 bases. The CDR3 spans 12 residues. V was clipped by 5 bases and J by 8 bases; unmatched bases: 5. CDR3 DNA sequence: TGTGCCAGCAGTCACACAGGGGCCGGCTACACCTTC. The encoded protein is CASSHTGAGYTF.

The rearrangement links TRBV11-2 to TRBJ1-3; D unresolved. Trimming pared 2 bases from V and 0 bases from J, leaving 8 bases between. Germline CDR1 reads SGHAT; CDR2 reads FQNNGV. The CDR3 spans 15 residues. This CDR3 reads CASSLSWSSGNTIYF. The CDR3 nucleotides read TGTGCCAGCAGCTTAAGCTGGAGCTCTGGAAACACCATATATTTT.

The rearrangement joins TRBV4-1 to TRBJ2-7; 8 bases align to TRBD1. This CDR3 spans 16 amino acids. V shed 0 bases and J 5 bases; nucleotides not matched to a gene: 9. The germline V gene has CDR1 MGHRA and CDR2 YSYEKL. The CDR3 DNA reads TGCGCCAGCAGCCAAGATTTACGGGACAGGTGGGACGAGCAGTACTTC. Protein sequence: CASSQDLRDRWDEQYF.